This passage covers 17 T cell receptor beta chains from one sample sequenced in a study of blood T cells in healthy people across ages (dated by TCRdb to the mid-2010s). Preparation of the library involved 5' RACE. Reads for this sample came from an Illumina HiSeq 2500. The second PCR ran for roughly 7 to 12 cycles and used a J-beta primer mix along with a sample-barcoded 5' primer. In TCRdb, the public reads were trimmed at Q25 with fastp and aligned with MiXCR, with productive beta chains retained. Each entry is one CDR3 protein sequence, shown with its most common DNA and genes. The sample contains approximately 1.5 million distinct CDR3 sequences, approximately 32% of them found a single time. The ten largest clones take up about 11% of the sample. The sample consisted of blood. These receptors all stem from a woman aged 30 to 39 in good health.

The genes are TRBV6-5 and TRBJ1-1; TRBD1 aligns across 7 bases. This CDR3 comprises 16 residues. J lost 0 bases, V lost 6 bases, and 10 bases had no gene match. In germline, CDR1 is MNHEY, CDR2 SVGAGI. CDR3 in amino acids: CASSQGGGRVNTEAFF. The DNA of the CDR3 is TGTGCCAGCAGCCAGGGGGGAGGTCGGGTGAACACTGAAGCTTTCTTT.

The table lists this clonotype with a few counts. V and J are TRBV9 and TRBJ2-1, with a possible D match to TRBD2 (5 bases). V lost 3 bases, J lost 8 bases, and 15 bases lay in between. This CDR3 is built from 14 residues. The germline V gene encodes CDR1 SGDLS and CDR2 YYNGEE. The CDR3 is CASSAGSEVYEQFF. CDR3 nucleotide sequence: TGTGCCAGCAGCGCCGGGTCGGAGGTATATGAGCAGTTCTTC.

In its sample, this clonotype was seen many times. The V gene is TRBV20-1, the J gene TRBJ2-1; 9 bases align to TRBD2. Looked up from germline, CDR1 is DFQATT and CDR2 is SNEGSKA (reference sequence). V shed 6 bases, J shed 2 bases, and the junction held 8 bases outside the gene matches. This CDR3 region has 15 residues. The CDR3 loop is CSASSGGPTYNEQFF. The CDR3 bases are TGCAGTGCCTCCAGCGGGGGGCCTACCTACAATGAGCAGTTCTTC.

The rearrangement uses TRBV7-9 and TRBJ2-5; D may be TRBD1 (6 bases). The DNA end is more similar to TRBJ2-7, so the J call may be wrong. The CDR3 covers 15 residues. The germline V gene encodes CDR1 SEHNR and CDR2 FQNEAQ (reference sequence). The CDR3 region is CASSLGLGGKDEQYF. Written as DNA, the CDR3 is TGTGCCAGCAGCTTAGGCCTTGGGGGCAAAGACGAGCAGTACTTC.

This clonotype appeared a few times. The chain couples TRBV27 to TRBJ2-3, with a weak D call TRBD2 (5 bases). Trimming removed 8 bases at V and 7 bases at J, with 13 bases between. The CDR3 loop spans 12 amino acids. The germline CDR1 and CDR2 sequences are MNHEY and SMNVEV (reference sequence). CDR3 in DNA: TGTGCCAGCCGCCGGGAACTCAATACGCAGTATTTT. Translation: CASRRELNTQYF.

At least ten counts were recorded for this clonotype. The rearrangement joins TRBV5-6 to TRBJ2-5, with D hard to call. Germline CDR1 reads SGHDT; CDR2 reads YYEEEE. This CDR3 has 13 amino acids. V lost 2 bases and J 5 bases, leaving 10 bases between the germline ends. The CDR3 sequence is CASSFRNGETQYF. CDR3 DNA sequence: TGTGCCAGCAGCTTTAGAAACGGGGAGACCCAGTACTTC.

The gene calls are TRBV12-3 or TRBV12-4 and TRBJ1-2, with D possibly TRBD1 on 5 matching bases. The CDR3 is 15 residues long. V dropped 6 bases and J dropped 10 bases, with 24 bases sitting between them. The CDR3 nucleotides are TGTGCCAGCAGCCAAACTACGGGGACCTATAGTGACTACACCTTC. This encodes CASSQTTGTYSDYTF.

This clonotype was observed at least ten times. The chain uses TRBV13 and TRBJ2-1; no definite D call. This CDR3 comprises 14 residues. Germline CDR1 and CDR2: PRHDT and FYEKMQ (reference sequence). Trimming removed 5 bases from V and 0 bases from J, with 8 bases in between. This CDR3 is CASSIGSSYNEQFF. The CDR3 DNA sequence: TGTGCCAGCAGCATCGGAAGCTCCTACAATGAGCAGTTCTTC.

This clonotype was observed a handful of times. A much larger clone differs from this one at a single base, so this may be a read error. The rearrangement links TRBV7-7 to TRBJ2-4; 10 positions match TRBD1. The end of the DNA is better explained by TRBJ2-7, so the J call may be wrong. CDR1 SSHAT and CDR2 FNYEAQ come from the germline V gene (reference sequence). The CDR3 length is 14 residues. CDR3: CASSCGTGDYEQYF. In nucleotides, the CDR3 is TGTGCCAGCAGCTGCGGGACAGGGGACTACGAGCAGTACTTC.

The rearrangement joins TRBV5-1 to TRBJ2-1, with 8 bases matching TRBD1. CDR3 length equals 15 residues. The J segment lost 2 bases and the V segment lost 4 bases, leaving 5 bases of the junction unmatched. Germline CDR1 and CDR2: SGHRS and YFSETQ. CDR3 amino acids: CASSIQGATYNEQFF. The CDR3 bases are TGCGCCAGCAGCATCCAGGGGGCGACCTACAATGAGCAGTTCTTC. The whole variable domain, filled in from reference TRBV5-1 and TRBJ2-1, reads KAGVTQTPRYLIKTRGQQVTLSCSPISGHRSVSWYQQTPGQGLQFLFEYFSETQRNKGNFPGRFSGRQFSNSRSEMNVSTLELGDSALYLCASSIQGATYNEQFFGPGTRLTVL.

This clonotype was picked up a small number of times. As DNA, the CDR3 is TGCGCCAGCAGTGAGGGAGACCCGAGGGGAACGCAGTATTTT. Amino acid sequence: CASSEGDPRGTQYF. The chain combines TRBV10-1 with TRBJ2-3; D might be TRBD1 or TRBD2, each matching 5 bases. CDR1 and CDR2 from the germline V gene are WNHNN and SYGVQD (reference sequence). Trimming pared 2 bases from V and 9 bases from J, leaving 15 bases between. The CDR3 covers 14 residues.

Worth noting for this clonotype: This may come from a read error, since a much larger clone is one base off. The chain couples TRBV9 to TRBJ2-6, with D perhaps matching TRBD1 (5 bases). The CDR3 has 13 amino acids. CDR1 and CDR2 from the germline V gene are SGDLS and YYNGEE. The CDR3 DNA reads TGTGCCAGCAGTGGAGCTGGGGCCAACGTCCGGACTTTC. As protein: CASSGAGANVRTF.

The chain recombines TRBV5-6 with TRBJ2-3; TRBD2 aligns across 10 bases. This CDR3 is built from 16 residues. V gave up 1 base and J gave up 3 bases; unmatched junction bases: 5. Looked up from germline, CDR1 is SGHDT and CDR2 is YYEEEE. CDR3 nucleotides: TGTGCCAGCAGCTTGTGGGCTAGCGGGGGTACAGATACGCAGTATTTT. This encodes CASSLWASGGTDTQYF.

V usage is TRBV6-6 and J usage is TRBJ2-7; 8 bases fit TRBD1. The CDR3 runs 15 residues. The trim removed 4 bases at V and 2 bases at J, leaving 7 bases unmatched. From germline, CDR1 is MNHNY and CDR2 SVGAGI (reference sequence). Written as DNA, the CDR3 is TGTGCCAGCAGTTTTCAGGGGGCGCCCCCCTACGAGCAGTACTTC. Translating it yields CASSFQGAPPYEQYF.

This clonotype was detected a few times. The V and J genes are TRBV3-1 and TRBJ2-5; 10 nucleotides line up with TRBD2. CDR3 length: 16 residues. CDR1 LGHDT and CDR2 YNNKEL come from the germline V gene (reference sequence). With V trimmed by 4 bases and J by 2 bases, 7 bases remained unmatched. The CDR3 region is CASSRGTSVYQETQYF. The CDR3 DNA follows: TGTGCCAGCAGCCGAGGGACTAGCGTATATCAAGAGACCCAGTACTTC.

This chain connects TRBV5-1 to TRBJ2-7; D may be TRBD2 (6 bases). The CDR3 runs to 15 residues. Looked up from germline, CDR1 is SGHRS and CDR2 is YFSETQ. Trimming removed 5 bases from V and 0 bases from J, with 15 bases in between. CDR3 region: CASRYRSGDSYEQYF. Written as DNA, the CDR3 is TGCGCCAGCAGGTATCGCTCGGGAGACTCCTACGAGCAGTACTTC.

This clonotype was found many times. The chain has TRBV29-1 and TRBJ1-5; unclear D gene. The germline V gene encodes CDR1 SQVTM and CDR2 ANQGSEA. CDR3 size: 14 residues. Trimming stripped 7 bases from V and 3 bases from J, with 16 bases between. The CDR3 DNA reads as TGCAGCGCGTCCCTGGGTACTAACAATCAGCCCCAGCATTTT. As protein: CSASLGTNNQPQHF. The whole variable domain, remainder taken from reference TRBV29-1 and TRBJ1-5, is SAVISQKPSRDICQRGTSLTIQCQVDSQVTMMFWYRQQPGQSLTLIATANQGSEATYESGFVIDKFPISRPNLTFSTLTVSNMSPEDSSIYLCSASLGTNNQPQHFGDGTRLSIL.